These 23 T cell receptor beta chains came from one sample sequenced in a study of T cell repertoires in ileal Crohn's disease. Using immunoSEQ multiplex PCR, the repertoire was profiled, and TCRdb retains in-frame clones only, with some absent. The sample lists 14,000 or so clones, around 78% occurring once. The sample taken for sequencing was ileal tissue. These receptors were taken from an adult with Crohn's disease.

The V gene is TRBV6-4, the J gene TRBJ2-7, with no clear D. Germline loops: CDR1 MRHNA, CDR2 SNTAGT. Trimming took off 6 bases at V and 0 bases at J, with 12 bases between the two ends. The CDR3 is 14 residues long. The CDR3 coding sequence is TGTGCCAGCAGGGTGAGGCGAAGCTCCTACGAGCAGTACTTC. Translating gives CASRVRRSSYEQYF.

This clone has only a few counts. The CDR3 DNA follows: TGTGCCAGCAGCTTTGGGACATCTGGAAACACCATATATTTT. Translating it yields CASSFGTSGNTIYF. This chain uses TRBV5-4 with TRBJ1-3; possibly TRBD1 for D (6 bases). The CDR3 extends over 14 amino acids. Germline V lookup: CDR1 SGHNT, CDR2 YYREEE (reference sequence). Trimming took 2 bases from V and 1 from J, leaving 7 bases between them.

The V call is TRBV29-1, the J call TRBJ2-7; TRBD1 might be the D (6 bases). The length of the CDR3 is 12 residues. The V end was cut by 4 bases, the J end by 5 bases, with 12 bases between. Germline values: CDR1 SQVTM, CDR2 ANQGSEA. CDR3 sequence reads: CSVAQGSHEQYF. The CDR3 DNA follows: TGCAGCGTTGCGCAGGGGTCCCACGAGCAGTACTTC.

This clone was counted only a few times. V usage is TRBV6-4 and J usage is TRBJ2-2, with D possibly matching TRBD1 (5 bases). The V gene lost 6 bases and the J gene lost 5 bases, with 10 bases spanning the gap. The CDR3 extends over 13 amino acids. The germline V gene encodes CDR1 MRHNA and CDR2 SNTAGT. This CDR3 reads CASRPTGTGELFF. In nucleotides, the CDR3 is TGTGCCAGCAGACCTACAGGAACCGGGGAGCTGTTTTTT.

V and J are TRBV2 and TRBJ2-3; maybe TRBD2 (6 bases). Looked up from germline, CDR1 is SNHLY and CDR2 is FYNNEI. Trimming cost V 4 bases and J 0 bases, with 14 bases left between them. CDR3 length: 16 amino acids. The CDR3 region is CASSVLRGASTDTQYF. CDR3 coding DNA: TGTGCCAGCAGTGTCCTGCGCGGGGCTAGCACAGATACGCAGTATTTT.

The chain has TRBV29-1 and TRBJ2-3, with 10 bases lining up with TRBD1. The J segment lost 5 bases and the V segment lost 4 bases, leaving 3 bases of the junction unmatched. The CDR3 consists of 13 residues. Germline lookup yields CDR1 SQVTM and CDR2 ANQGSEA. This chain's CDR3 is CSVGGQGIDTQYF. The CDR3 DNA reads as TGCAGCGTTGGGGGACAGGGGATAGATACGCAGTATTTT.

The V and J genes are TRBV7-3 and TRBJ2-7; D might be TRBD1 (7 bases). Trimming took off 5 bases at V and 3 bases at J, with 14 bases between the two ends. CDR3 length equals 14 residues. The germline V gene has CDR1 SGHTA and CDR2 FQGTGA. The CDR3 loop reads CASSRQGGLYEQYF. The CDR3 DNA reads as TGTGCCAGCAGCCGCCAGGGGGGACTCTACGAGCAGTACTTC.

The chain recombines TRBV19 with TRBJ2-1; 14 positions match TRBD2. This CDR3 contains 16 residues. Germline V gives CDR1 LNHDA, CDR2 SQIVND (reference sequence). The J segment lost 8 bases and the V segment lost 4 bases, leaving 7 bases of the junction unmatched. This CDR3 reads CASSRRPGLAGDEQFF. In nucleotides, the CDR3 is TGTGCCAGTAGTAGAAGGCCGGGACTAGCGGGGGATGAGCAGTTCTTC. Combining the CDR3 with reference TRBV19 and TRBJ2-1 gives the whole variable domain DGGITQSPKYLFRKEGQNVTLSCEQNLNHDAMYWYRQDPGQGLRLIYYSQIVNDFQKGDIAEGYSVSREKKESFPLTVTSAQKNPTAFYLCASSRRPGLAGDEQFFGPGTRLTVL.

The genes are TRBV10-3 and TRBJ1-1; TRBD1 agrees at 7 bases. In germline, CDR1 is ENHRY, CDR2 SYGVKD. The CDR3 spans 14 residues. Trimming at V came to 6 bases and at J to 2 bases, leaving 6 bases not matched to a gene. The CDR3 protein is CAIRKGQANTEAFF. CDR3 DNA: TGTGCCATCAGAAAAGGACAGGCAAACACTGAAGCTTTCTTT.

The chain couples TRBV30 to TRBJ1-1; perhaps TRBD1 as D (5 bases). V was clipped by 0 bases and J by 1 base, with 6 bases between them. Germline lookup yields CDR1 GTSNPN and CDR2 SVGIG (reference sequence). The CDR3 loop spans 13 amino acids. CDR3 sequence: CAWSVGENTEAFF. CDR3 nucleotide sequence: TGTGCCTGGAGTGTAGGGGAGAACACTGAAGCTTTCTTT.

The CDR3, as DNA: TGTGCCAGCAGTCCTCAAGGGGGAAGGGAGCAGTACTTC. Encoded protein: CASSPQGGREQYF. This chain uses TRBV6-5 with TRBJ2-7; possibly TRBD1 for D (6 bases). V lost 5 bases and J 7 bases, leaving 15 bases between the germline ends. Germline-derived CDR1 and CDR2 are MNHEY and SVGAGI. The CDR3 consists of 13 residues.

This rearrangement joins TRBV10-3 to TRBJ2-2; possibly TRBD1 for D (5 bases). Germline CDR1 ENHRY, CDR2 SYGVKD. This CDR3 has 14 residues. V lost 4 bases and J 1 base, leaving 7 bases between the germline ends. The CDR3 nucleotides read TGTGCCATCAGTGGTAGGGGGAACACCGGGGAGCTGTTTTTT. Protein: CAISGRGNTGELFF.

The rearrangement links TRBV15 to TRBJ2-5; D possibly corresponds to TRBD2 (5 bases). Trimming left V 0 bases short and J 11 bases short, with 13 bases between. This CDR3 spans 13 amino acids. CDR1 and CDR2 (germline): LNHNV, YYDKDF (reference sequence). CDR3 nucleotide sequence: TGTGCCACCAGCAGAGAAATAGCGTCGGAGCAGTACTTC. The encoded protein is CATSREIASEQYF.

The V call is TRBV5-1, the J call TRBJ2-7, with a weak D call TRBD1 (5 bases). CDR1 SGHRS and CDR2 YFSETQ come from the germline V gene. V lost 0 bases and J lost 0, with 10 bases in between. The CDR3 covers 15 residues. In DNA form, the CDR3 reads TGCGCCAGCAGCTTGGAAGCAGGGTCCTCCTACGAGCAGTACTTC. It codes for CASSLEAGSSYEQYF.

The CDR3 sequence: CASSLGPRGQPQHF. The CDR3 DNA reads as TGTGCCAGCAGCTTAGGCCCCAGGGGTCAGCCCCAGCATTTT. The chain recombines TRBV7-2 with TRBJ1-5; weak D call: TRBD1 (6 bases). The CDR3 has 14 amino acids. The germline CDR1 and CDR2 sequences are SGHTA and FQGNSA. V shed 1 base and J shed 6 bases, with 10 bases lying between them.

The chain employs TRBV10-3 and TRBJ1-2, with D unresolved. This CDR3 is 11 amino acids long. Germline CDR1 is ENHRY and CDR2 is SYGVKD. V was trimmed by 4 bases and J by 5 bases, leaving 5 bases between them. CDR3 DNA: TGTGCCATCAGTGCGGAGTATGGCTACACCTTC. This sequence encodes CAISAEYGYTF.

The J gene is TRBJ1-2, the V gene TRBV7-3, with D maybe TRBD1 (5 bases). The ends were cut back, 5 bases at V and 8 bases at J, with 15 bases in the middle. In germline, CDR1 is SGHTA, CDR2 FQGTGA. The CDR3 has 13 amino acids. The CDR3 bases are TGTGCCAGCAGCCCCTCAAGGGGCTGGGGCTACACCTTC. This translates into CASSPSRGWGYTF.

This sequence joins TRBV19 and TRBJ1-6; D might be TRBD1 (5 bases). V shed 6 bases and J shed 10 bases, with 25 bases lying between them. CDR1 is LNHDA, CDR2 SQIVND, per germline (reference sequence). The CDR3 is 17 amino acids. CDR3 bases: TGTGCCAGTAGCCCAGAACCCAGGGTTATCTCCAGATCACCCCTCCACTTT. Translating it yields CASSPEPRVISRSPLHF.

CDR3 coding DNA: TGTGCCAGCAGTCCCAGTGCGGGAACTAATGAAAAACTGTTTTTT. Its translation is CASSPSAGTNEKLFF. This sequence joins TRBV2 and TRBJ1-4; D gene ambiguous. The CDR3 sequence is 15 residues long. The germline V and J ends were trimmed by 5 bases and 1 base, with 11 bases remaining between them. Germline lookup yields CDR1 SNHLY and CDR2 FYNNEI.

This clone has just a few counts. The chain has TRBV7-9 and TRBJ2-3; D remains ambiguous. This CDR3 spans 13 amino acids. Germline CDR1 reads SEHNR; CDR2 reads FQNEAQ (reference sequence). Between the trimmed V and J ends, which lost 10 bases and 4 bases, there was a span of 15 bases. CDR3 residues: CATSVWRSDTQYF. CDR3 coding DNA: TGTGCCACTTCGGTCTGGCGGTCAGATACGCAGTATTTT.

The chain couples TRBV6-4 to TRBJ1-1; D remains unclear. From germline, CDR1 is MRHNA and CDR2 SNTAGT. With 6 bases removed from V and 7 bases from J, the gap between germline ends came to 9 bases. This CDR3 region has 11 residues. The DNA of the CDR3 is TGTGCCAGCAGGAGGGCTATTGAAGCTTTCTTT. Protein sequence: CASRRAIEAFF.

The chain has TRBV2 and TRBJ2-3, with TRBD1 matching 8 bases. The germline V gene has CDR1 SNHLY and CDR2 FYNNEI. The CDR3 has 16 residues. With 10 bases clipped from V and 0 bases from J, the junction kept 12 bases outside the gene matches. The CDR3 sequence is CAIAAVTGVSTDTQYF. The CDR3 DNA reads TGTGCCATCGCCGCGGTGACAGGGGTTAGCACAGATACGCAGTATTTT.

This clone was seen only a few times. This specimen includes other DNA sequences encoding the same CDR3. The genes are TRBV5-4 and TRBJ1-6, with D perhaps matching TRBD1 (5 bases). Germline V gene lookup returns CDR1 SGHNT and CDR2 YYREEE (reference sequence). The V and J ends lost 3 bases and 10 bases respectively, with 20 bases between them. CDR3 length: 16 residues. The CDR3 loop is CASSSGRRDGYSPLHF. CDR3 coding DNA: TGTGCCAGCAGCTCGGGTCGGAGGGACGGCTACTCACCCCTCCACTTT.